This T cell receptor beta chain stems from a study of identical twins. Healthy Caucasian donors formed the entire cohort. About this clonotype: Its antigen is undetermined.

MiXCR was run by TCRdb on the 5' RACE reads, yielding one entry per CDR3 protein. The sample has roughly 690,000 distinct CDR3 sequences, around 5.7% seen once. Findings of the study overall: Excess sharing by twins proved weaker in beta out-of-frame sequences. Cord blood beta clonotypes that were abundant carried fewer insertions, and memory repertoires showed no such trend. Interpretation of the results relied on cross-sectional statistical analysis and not on following the same donors.

In germline, CDR1 is MGHRA, CDR2 YSYEKL. V gave up 3 bases and J gave up 0 bases, with 19 bases separating them. CDR3 length equals 18 residues. The TCR was taken from a man younger than 30 in good health. Material: naive T cells sorted from blood. The chain recombines TRBV4-1 with TRBJ2-3; D possibly corresponds to TRBD2 (6 bases). This CDR3 reads CASSQRATVAASTDTQYF. The CDR3 bases are TGCGCCAGCAGCCAGAGAGCGACAGTAGCGGCTAGCACAGATACGCAGTATTTT.